This T cell receptor (beta chain) was found in a study of blood T cell repertoires in COVID-19. Trimming removed 3 bases from V and 6 bases from J, with 11 bases in between. Looked up from germline, CDR1 is SEHNR and CDR2 is FQNEAQ (reference sequence). The CDR3 spans 13 residues. Method: immunoSEQ multiplex PCR; TCRdb's copy keeps in-frame clones and lacks some. This table holds 250,000 to 350,000 clones, about 88% found once. Cohort allocation depended upon clinical history that participants reported. Sequencing was performed on PBMCs or T cells enriched from blood (not recorded which). This receptor was identified in a man aged 55 to 69 who had recovered from COVID-19. The rearrangement uses TRBV7-9 and TRBJ1-1, with D perhaps TRBD1 (6 bases). The CDR3 protein is CASSFSGAAEAFF. As DNA, the CDR3 is TGTGCCAGCAGCTTTTCAGGGGCCGCTGAAGCTTTCTTT.